This T cell receptor (beta chain) is drawn from a study of T-cell reconstitution after alpha-beta-depleted transplantation in children. Trimming cost V 3 bases and J 8 bases; bases outside gene matches: 7. This CDR3 has 14 residues. Germline loops: CDR1 KGHSH, CDR2 LQKENI. As it was prepared, the TCRbeta library received unique molecular identifiers. Each CDR3 protein is one row after TCRdb ran MiXCR on the PCR reads. This table has around 700,000 distinct CDR3 sequences, less than 15% appearing once. The gene calls are TRBV18 and TRBJ2-4, with TRBD1 matching over 7 bases. The receptor's source is a girl aged 2 to 9 with congenital amegakaryocytic thrombocytopenia, due to receive a stem cell transplant. The input for sequencing was PBMCs, taken before TCRalphabeta/CD19-depleted stem cell transplant. In DNA form, the CDR3 reads TGTGCCAGCTCACCTCAGACAGGGTGGTACATTCAGTACTTC. Translating it yields CASSPQTGWYIQYF.